The 15 T cell receptor beta chains listed next were all sequenced from one sample in a study of Ad26.COV2.S vaccination and SARS-CoV-2 variants. Profiling relied on immunoSEQ multiplex PCR, and the TCRdb table lists in-frame clones only, not all of them. The sample has a few hundred thousand clones; roughly 87% are singletons. Treatment here: some 20 received Ad26.COV2.S at low or high dose, single or two shots; roughly 5 received placebo; per-sample allocation not given. Day 63 after the first vaccine or placebo injection was the time point for sampling. Material: peripheral blood, obtained in a trial of Ad26.COV2.S vaccine versus placebo. These receptors were collected from a person aged 18-65 years who received the Ad26.COV2.S COVID-19 vaccine or a placebo.

The V call is TRBV15, the J call TRBJ1-2, with 8 positions matching TRBD1. V was clipped by 5 bases and J by 4 bases; unmatched bases: 6. The V gene's germline CDR1 is LNHNV and CDR2 YYDKDF (reference sequence). The CDR3 has 14 residues. In DNA form, the CDR3 reads TGTGCCACCAGCGTCGGACAGGGCGGCTATGGCTACACCTTC. It specifies CATSVGQGGYGYTF.

The J gene is TRBJ2-7, the V gene TRBV27, with TRBD1 identical over 10 bases. Per the germline V gene, CDR1 is MNHEY and CDR2 is SMNVEV (reference sequence). V lost 4 bases, J lost 1 base, and 7 bases stayed unmatched. This CDR3 comprises 16 residues. This CDR3 reads CASSSPDRGGSYEQYF. The CDR3, as DNA: TGTGCCAGCAGTTCCCCGGACAGGGGGGGGTCCTACGAGCAGTACTTC.

This chain connects TRBV6-2 or TRBV6-3 to TRBJ2-5; a weak D match, TRBD2 (7 bases). Per germline, CDR1 MNHEY and CDR2 SVGEGT. V was shortened by 2 bases and J by 3 bases, with 19 bases between the two germline ends. The CDR3 covers 17 residues. The chain's CDR3 is CASSYRAGAPPEETQYF. The CDR3 coding sequence is TGTGCCAGCAGTTACCGGGCGGGGGCTCCACCGGAAGAGACCCAGTACTTC.

The chain has TRBV3-1 (or the pseudogene TRBV3-2) and TRBJ2-7; 9 nucleotides line up with TRBD2. CDR1 is LGHDT, CDR2 YNNKEL, per germline (reference sequence). The CDR3 length is 16 residues. Unmatched junction bases numbered 6, after V lost 0 bases and J lost 3 bases. The CDR3 protein is CASSQENSGGLYEQYF. The CDR3 coding sequence is TGTGCCAGCAGCCAAGAAAATAGCGGGGGACTCTACGAGCAGTACTTC.

This clone has just one count. J is TRBJ2-1 and V is TRBV7-3; 7 positions match TRBD2. V lost 4 bases, J lost 7 bases, and 4 bases stayed unmatched. The V gene's germline CDR1 is SGHTA and CDR2 FQGTGA. CDR3 length: 13 residues. CDR3: CASSSGLVNEQFF. The CDR3 DNA is TGTGCCAGCAGCTCCGGACTAGTTAATGAGCAGTTCTTC.

The J gene is TRBJ1-2, the V gene TRBV5-1; TRBD1 is a possible D gene (5 bases). Trimming left V 0 bases short and J 0 bases short, with 12 bases between. The CDR3 sequence is 16 residues long. The germline V gene encodes CDR1 SGHRS and CDR2 YFSETQ. CDR3 region: CASSLGGPVPNYGYTF. The CDR3 nucleotides read TGCGCCAGCAGCTTGGGGGGACCAGTCCCTAACTATGGCTACACCTTC.

This clone was seen a single time. The CDR3 DNA sequence: TGTGCCAGCAGCCAAGGAGCCGAAGGACTAGCGGAAACGTATGAGACCCAGTACTTC. Protein: CASSQGAEGLAETYETQYF. The J gene is TRBJ2-5, the V gene TRBV3-1 (or the pseudogene TRBV3-2), with 10 bases aligning to TRBD2. V was pared by 1 base and J by 5 bases, with 16 bases of the junction left unmatched. This CDR3 comprises 19 residues. Germline V lookup: CDR1 LGHDT, CDR2 YNNKEL (reference sequence).

The J gene is TRBJ2-7, the V gene TRBV29-1; TRBD1 matches at 8 bases. Trimming cost V 7 bases and J 2 bases; bases outside gene matches: 1. The CDR3 runs to 11 residues. Germline loops: CDR1 SQVTM, CDR2 ANQGSEA. The CDR3 loop reads CSAGQAYEQYF. CDR3 DNA sequence: TGCAGCGCGGGACAGGCCTACGAGCAGTACTTC.

The chain combines TRBV6-5 with TRBJ2-7, with D perhaps TRBD2 (5 bases). This CDR3 is built from 14 residues. The germline V and J ends were trimmed by 1 base and 2 bases, with 9 bases remaining between them. Germline V gene lookup returns CDR1 MNHEY and CDR2 SVGAGI. The CDR3 coding sequence is TGTGCCAGCAGTTACTTCGGGGTCGCCTACGAGCAGTACTTC. This encodes CASSYFGVAYEQYF.

The chain employs TRBV13 and TRBJ2-7, with D maybe TRBD1 (5 bases). The CDR3 sequence is 17 residues long. The germline V gene has CDR1 PRHDT and CDR2 FYEKMQ (reference sequence). V was clipped by 5 bases and J by 4 bases, with 24 bases between them. Here the CDR3 DNA reads TGTGCCAGCAGCCTCACCCTGGGGCGGTCCGGGCAGTACGAGCAGTACTTC. Amino acid sequence: CASSLTLGRSGQYEQYF.

This sequence joins TRBV15 and TRBJ2-5; 8 bases fit TRBD2. Unmatched junction bases numbered 9, after V lost 0 bases and J lost 0 bases. This CDR3 contains 18 residues. Germline V lookup: CDR1 LNHNV, CDR2 YYDKDF (reference sequence). The DNA for the CDR3 is TGTGCCACCAGCAGAGAGGCGGGACTAGTCCACGACCAAGAGACCCAGTACTTC. Translated, it gives CATSREAGLVHDQETQYF.

The chain carries TRBV7-3 and TRBJ1-4; D is unclear. V lost 2 bases and J 3 bases, leaving 10 bases between the germline ends. CDR3 length equals 15 residues. The germline V gene has CDR1 SGHTA and CDR2 FQGTGA. In DNA form, the CDR3 reads TGTGCCAGCAGCTTATATCCTGGGGCTAATGAAAAACTGTTTTTT. Its translation: CASSLYPGANEKLFF.

The CDR3 spells CASSPNGGNSNQPQHF. The CDR3, as DNA: TGTGCCAGCAGTCCCAATGGGGGGAATAGCAATCAGCCCCAGCATTTT. The chain is built from TRBV2 and TRBJ1-5; D may be TRBD1 (5 bases). Germline loops: CDR1 SNHLY, CDR2 FYNNEI. The V end lost 5 bases, the J end lost 0 bases, and 14 bases lay between the germline ends. This CDR3 has 16 amino acids.

The chain employs TRBV6-6 and TRBJ1-1; 8 bases fit TRBD1. The CDR3 totals 14 residues. V was clipped by 5 bases and J by 2 bases; unmatched bases: 4. Germline values: CDR1 MNHNY, CDR2 SVGAGI (reference sequence). CDR3 amino acids: CASSDDRGNTEAFF. CDR3 DNA sequence: TGTGCCAGCAGTGATGACAGGGGAAACACTGAAGCTTTCTTT.

Only one count was recorded for this clone. The gene calls are TRBV30 and TRBJ1-2; TRBD1 matches at 8 bases. Per the germline V gene, CDR1 is GTSNPN and CDR2 is SVGIG (reference sequence). The CDR3 covers 13 residues. The J segment lost 9 bases and the V segment lost 1 base, leaving 7 bases of the junction unmatched. The DNA of the CDR3 is TGTGCCTGGAGTGACCCAGGGGGCGGGAGCTACACCTTC. Its translation: CAWSDPGGGSYTF.